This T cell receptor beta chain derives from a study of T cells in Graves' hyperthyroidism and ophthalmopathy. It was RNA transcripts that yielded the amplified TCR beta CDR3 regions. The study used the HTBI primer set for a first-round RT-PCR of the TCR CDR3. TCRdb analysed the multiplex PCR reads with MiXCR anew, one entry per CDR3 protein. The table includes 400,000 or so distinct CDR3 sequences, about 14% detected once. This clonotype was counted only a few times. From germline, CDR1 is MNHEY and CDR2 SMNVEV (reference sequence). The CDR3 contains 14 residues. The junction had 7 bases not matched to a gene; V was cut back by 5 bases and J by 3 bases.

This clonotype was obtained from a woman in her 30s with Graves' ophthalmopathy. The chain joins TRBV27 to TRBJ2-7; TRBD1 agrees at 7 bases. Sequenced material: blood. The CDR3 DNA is TGTGCCAGCAGTCCGACGGGACAGAACTACGAGCAGTACTTC. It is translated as CASSPTGQNYEQYF.